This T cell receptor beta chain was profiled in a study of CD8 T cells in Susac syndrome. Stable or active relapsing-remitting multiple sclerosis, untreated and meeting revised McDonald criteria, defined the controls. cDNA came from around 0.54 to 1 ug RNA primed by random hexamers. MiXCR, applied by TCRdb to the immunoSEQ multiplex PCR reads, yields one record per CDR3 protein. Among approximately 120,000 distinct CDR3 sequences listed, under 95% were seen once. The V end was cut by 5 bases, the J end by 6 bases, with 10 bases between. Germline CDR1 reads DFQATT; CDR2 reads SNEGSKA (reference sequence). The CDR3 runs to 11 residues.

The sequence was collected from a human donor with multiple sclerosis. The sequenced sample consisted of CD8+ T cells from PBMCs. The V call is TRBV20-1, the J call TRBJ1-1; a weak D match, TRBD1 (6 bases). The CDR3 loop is CSAGGAAEAFF. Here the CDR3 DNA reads TGCAGTGCTGGGGGGGCGGCTGAAGCTTTCTTT.